A single sample is the source of the 14 T cell receptor beta chains below, sequenced in a study of T cell responses to AZD1222 COVID-19 vaccine. The method was immunoSEQ multiplex PCR; TCRdb's version includes in-frame clones alone and lacks a portion of them. The table lists 150,000 to 200,000 clones, about 92% of them singletons, with over 0.7% in the top ten. This material consisted of peripheral blood, taken on day 0 of AZD1222 vaccination. The receptor set was obtained from an adult in good health.

This chain joins TRBV23-1 and TRBJ1-3; D perhaps matches TRBD1 (5 bases). TRBV23-1 is given ORF status, its function remaining uncertain. The CDR3 extends over 17 amino acids. Between the trimmed V and J ends, which lost 6 bases and 2 bases, there was a span of 20 bases. The CDR3 DNA reads as TGCGCCAGCAGGCCTGTCCCGGGACGTACTCCTGGAAACACCATATATTTT. Its translation: CASRPVPGRTPGNTIYF.

J is TRBJ1-2 and V is TRBV7-9, with 8 bases lining up with TRBD1. The CDR3 extends over 13 amino acids. Looked up from germline, CDR1 is SEHNR and CDR2 is FQNEAQ (reference sequence). The ends lost 0 bases at V and 8 bases at J; junction bases unmatched: 2. The CDR3 protein is CASSLATGEGYTF. CDR3 DNA: TGTGCCAGCAGCTTAGCGACAGGGGAAGGCTACACCTTC.

CDR3: CASSLRQTDTQYF. CDR3 DNA sequence: TGTGCCAGCTCACTACGACAGACAGATACGCAGTATTTT. The chain has TRBV18 and TRBJ2-3; maybe TRBD1 (5 bases). V was trimmed by 4 bases and J by 3 bases, leaving 8 bases between them. CDR1 and CDR2 (germline): KGHSH, LQKENI. There are 13 residues in the CDR3.

CDR3 sequence reads: CASSFMGDTEAFF. The DNA for the CDR3 is TGTGCCAGCAGCTTTATGGGGGACACTGAAGCTTTCTTT. The chain employs TRBV7-2 and TRBJ1-1; TRBD1 is a possible D gene (5 bases). V was cut by 3 bases and J by 3 bases, with 8 bases left in between. The CDR3 has 13 amino acids. Germline assignment: CDR1 SGHTA and CDR2 FQGNSA.

Comment on this clone: This same CDR3 is encoded by further DNA sequences in the sample. V is TRBV7-8 and J is TRBJ1-5; D gene unclear. Trimming took off 4 bases at V and 0 bases at J, with 4 bases between the two ends. Germline values: CDR1 SGHVS, CDR2 FQNEAQ. The CDR3 loop spans 13 amino acids. In DNA, the CDR3 is TGTGCCAGCAGCTCCTATAGCAATCAGCCCCAGCATTTT. It codes for CASSSYSNQPQHF.

The CDR3 here is CASSFYRTNEKLFF. CDR3 coding DNA: TGTGCCAGCAGCTTTTACAGAACTAATGAAAAACTGTTTTTT. The chain links TRBV12-1 to TRBJ1-4; the listed D gene, TRBD1, was not tested against the DNA. TRBV12-1 is a recognized pseudogene. The length of the CDR3 is 14 residues.

This clone showed up just a few times. This chain joins TRBV5-1 and TRBJ1-1; no definite D call. There are 16 residues in the CDR3. V was trimmed by 2 bases and J by 1 base, leaving 15 bases between them. Germline-derived CDR1 and CDR2 are SGHRS and YFSETQ. The CDR3 DNA reads as TGCGCCAGCAGCTTAGGAAATACGGGGAGGAACACTGAAGCTTTCTTT. Protein sequence: CASSLGNTGRNTEAFF.

The gene calls are TRBV19 and TRBJ2-5; D ambiguous. This CDR3 contains 13 residues. Germline loops: CDR1 LNHDA, CDR2 SQIVND (reference sequence). The V end lost 6 bases, the J end lost 4 bases, and 12 bases lay between the germline ends. The DNA of the CDR3 is TGTGCCAGTAGCCAAGGCCTACGAGAGACCCAGTACTTC. Translation gives CASSQGLRETQYF.

The CDR3 is CASRELKNGYTF. DNA of the CDR3: TGTGCCAGCAGGGAATTAAAAAATGGCTACACCTTC. The chain uses TRBV2 and TRBJ1-2, with D unclear. The CDR3 consists of 12 residues. V was clipped by 6 bases and J by 6 bases, with 11 bases between them. Per the germline V gene, CDR1 is SNHLY and CDR2 is FYNNEI. The whole variable domain, remainder taken from reference TRBV2 and TRBJ1-2, is EPEVTQTPSHQVTQMGQEVILRCVPISNHLYFYWYRQILGQKVEFLVSFYNNEISEKSEIFDDQFSVERPDGSNFTLKIRSTKLEDSAMYFCASRELKNGYTFGSGTRLTVV.

The chain links TRBV5-4 to TRBJ2-2; TRBD1 matches at 7 bases. The length of the CDR3 is 15 residues. J gave up 2 bases and V 0 bases, and 1 base lay outside the gene matches. Germline V gene sequence: CDR1 SGHNT, CDR2 YYREEE (reference sequence). DNA for the CDR3: TGTGCCAGCAGCTTGGGAGGGGGCAACACCGGGGAGCTGTTTTTT. The encoded protein is CASSLGGGNTGELFF.

The gene calls are TRBV5-1 and TRBJ1-4; a possible D gene is TRBD1 (6 bases). Germline CDR1 and CDR2: SGHRS and YFSETQ. The CDR3 is 16 residues long. V was shortened by 2 bases and J by 0 bases, with 11 bases between the two germline ends. CDR3 amino acids: CASSFGQTATNEKLFF. The CDR3 bases are TGCGCCAGCAGCTTCGGACAGACAGCAACTAATGAAAAACTGTTTTTT. The full variable domain, rest sourced from reference TRBV5-1 and TRBJ1-4, is KAGVTQTPRYLIKTRGQQVTLSCSPISGHRSVSWYQQTPGQGLQFLFEYFSETQRNKGNFPGRFSGRQFSNSRSEMNVSTLELGDSALYLCASSFGQTATNEKLFFGSGTQLSVL.

The chain has TRBV9 and TRBJ1-1; weak D call: TRBD1 (5 bases). This CDR3 contains 15 residues. Trimming took 4 bases from V and 3 from J, leaving 16 bases between them. Germline CDR1 SGDLS, CDR2 YYNGEE. CDR3 in amino acids: CASSHRGRMDTEAFF. The CDR3 DNA reads as TGTGCCAGCAGCCACCGGGGCCGGATGGACACTGAAGCTTTCTTT.

This chain connects TRBV30 to TRBJ1-2; D is undetermined. Trimming left V 1 base short and J 4 bases short, with 7 bases between. Germline loops: CDR1 GTSNPN, CDR2 SVGIG (reference sequence). The CDR3 is made up of 12 amino acids. The CDR3 sequence is CAWSGSGYGYTF. DNA for the CDR3: TGTGCCTGGAGTGGATCGGGCTATGGCTACACCTTC.

The rearrangement uses TRBV11-2 and TRBJ2-1; maybe TRBD1 (6 bases). This CDR3 is built from 12 residues. Trimming removed 6 bases from V and 12 bases from J, with 15 bases in between. Germline V gene data show CDR1 as SGHAT and CDR2 as FQNNGV. This CDR3 is CASSSQGRRQFF. The CDR3 DNA follows: TGTGCCAGCAGTTCCCAGGGGCGGAGGCAGTTCTTC. Drawing the rest from reference TRBV11-2 and TRBJ2-1, the complete variable domain is EAGVAQSPRYKIIEKRQSVAFWCNPISGHATLYWYQQILGQGPKLLIQFQNNGVVDDSQLPKDRFSAERLKGVDSTLKIQPAKLEDSAVYLCASSSQGRRQFFGPGTRLTVL.